This TCR beta chain is drawn from a study of shared clonotypes between healthy human individuals. About the study: Two women and a few men aged 18 to 49 served as donors. Researchers assigned three CD4 naive, three CD4 memory, two CD8 naive and one CD8 memory plate to each donor.

DNA at 150 to 250 ng, approximately 30,000 T cell genomes, went into sorted-subset replicate PCRs. Data came from immunoSEQ multiplex PCR; TCRdb stores just in-frame clones and leaves some out. The sample records hundreds of thousands of clones, around 78% being singletons. Notes on the study in general: A reduction in generation probabilities was seen for non-shared clonotypes relative to those shared by all four donors.

On this clone: No antigen is known for it.

V lost 1 base to trimming and J lost 5 bases; unmatched junction nucleotides: 4. Germline V lookup: CDR1 SGHDT, CDR2 YYEEEE. The CDR3 is 15 residues long. Sequencing was done on a sample of memory CD4+ T cells sorted from blood. The subset denotes: CD45RA-negative fraction. The receptor comes from a woman between 25 and 40 years old in good health. The V and J genes are TRBV5-6 and TRBJ2-3, with 10 bases matching TRBD2. The CDR3 DNA follows: TGTGCCAGCAGCTTGACTCTAGCGGGAGTAGATACGCAGTATTTT. Translated: CASSLTLAGVDTQYF.